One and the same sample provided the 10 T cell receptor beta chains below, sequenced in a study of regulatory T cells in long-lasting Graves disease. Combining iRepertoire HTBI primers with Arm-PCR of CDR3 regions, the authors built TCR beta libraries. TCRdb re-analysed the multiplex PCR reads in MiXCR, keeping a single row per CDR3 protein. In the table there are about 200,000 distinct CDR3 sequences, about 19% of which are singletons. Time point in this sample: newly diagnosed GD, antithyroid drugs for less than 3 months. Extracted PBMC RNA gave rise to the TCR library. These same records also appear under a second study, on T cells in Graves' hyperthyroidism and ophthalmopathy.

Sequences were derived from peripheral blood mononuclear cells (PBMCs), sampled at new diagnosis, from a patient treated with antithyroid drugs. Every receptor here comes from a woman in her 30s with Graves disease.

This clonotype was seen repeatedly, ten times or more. The CDR3 sequence: CSARDGTADGYTF. The CDR3 DNA sequence: TGCAGTGCTAGAGATGGGACCGCGGATGGCTACACCTTC. The chain has TRBV20-1 and TRBJ1-2; TRBD1 might be the D (5 bases). The CDR3 is made up of 13 amino acids. Trimming took 0 bases from V and 6 from J, leaving 11 bases between them. Germline V gene data show CDR1 as DFQATT and CDR2 as SNEGSKA (reference sequence).

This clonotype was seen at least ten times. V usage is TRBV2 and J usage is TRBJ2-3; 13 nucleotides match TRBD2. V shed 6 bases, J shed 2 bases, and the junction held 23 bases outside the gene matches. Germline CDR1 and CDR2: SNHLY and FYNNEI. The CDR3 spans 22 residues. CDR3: CASRESTYPGLAGRLATDTQYF. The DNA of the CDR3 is TGTGCCAGCAGAGAATCGACTTACCCGGGACTAGCGGGGCGCCTGGCCACAGATACGCAGTATTTT.

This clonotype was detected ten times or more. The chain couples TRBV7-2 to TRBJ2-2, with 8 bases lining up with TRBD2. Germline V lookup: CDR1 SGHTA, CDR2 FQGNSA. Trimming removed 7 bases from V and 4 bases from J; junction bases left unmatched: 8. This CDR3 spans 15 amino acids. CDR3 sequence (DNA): TGTGCCAGCAAACTGTTTAGCGGGACCACCGGGGAGCTGTTTTTT. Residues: CASKLFSGTTGELFF.

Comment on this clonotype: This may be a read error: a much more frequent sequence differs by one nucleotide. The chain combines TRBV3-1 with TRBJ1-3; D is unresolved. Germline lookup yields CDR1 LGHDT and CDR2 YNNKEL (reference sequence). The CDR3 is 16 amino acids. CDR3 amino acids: CARSQVGGPSGNTIYF. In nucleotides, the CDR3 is TGTGCCAGGAGCCAAGTCGGCGGTCCCTCTGGAAACACCATATATTTT.

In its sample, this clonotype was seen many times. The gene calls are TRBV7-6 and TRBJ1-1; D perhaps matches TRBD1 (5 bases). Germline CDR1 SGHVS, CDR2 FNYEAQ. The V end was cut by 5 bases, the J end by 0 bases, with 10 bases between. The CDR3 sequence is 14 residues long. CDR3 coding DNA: TGTGCCAGCAGCCCCGGGGGGTTGAACACTGAAGCTTTCTTT. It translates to CASSPGGLNTEAFF.

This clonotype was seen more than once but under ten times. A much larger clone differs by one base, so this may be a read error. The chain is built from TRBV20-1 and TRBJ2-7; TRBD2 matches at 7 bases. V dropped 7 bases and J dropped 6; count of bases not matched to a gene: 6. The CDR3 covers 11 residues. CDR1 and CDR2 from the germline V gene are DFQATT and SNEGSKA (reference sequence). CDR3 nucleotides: TGCAGTGTAGGAGGGGAGGGCGAGCAGTACTTC. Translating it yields CSVGGEGEQYF.

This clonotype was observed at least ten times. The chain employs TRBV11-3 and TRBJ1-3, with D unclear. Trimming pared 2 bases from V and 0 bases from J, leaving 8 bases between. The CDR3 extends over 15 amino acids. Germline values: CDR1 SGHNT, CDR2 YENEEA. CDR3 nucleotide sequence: TGTGCCAGCAGCTTATCCCGGGACTCTGGAAACACCATATATTTT. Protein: CASSLSRDSGNTIYF.

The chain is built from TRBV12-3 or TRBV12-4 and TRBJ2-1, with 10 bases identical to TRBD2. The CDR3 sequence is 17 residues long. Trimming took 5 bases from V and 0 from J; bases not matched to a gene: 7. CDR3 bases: TGTGCCAGCAGTGGTGGACTAGCGGACTCCTCCTACAATGAGCAGTTCTTC. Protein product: CASSGGLADSSYNEQFF.

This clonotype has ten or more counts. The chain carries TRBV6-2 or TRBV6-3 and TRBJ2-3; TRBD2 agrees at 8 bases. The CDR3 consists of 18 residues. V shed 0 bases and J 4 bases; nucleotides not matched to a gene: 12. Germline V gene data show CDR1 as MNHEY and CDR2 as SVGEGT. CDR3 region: CASSYSRSGGSNPDTQYF. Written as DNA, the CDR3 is TGTGCCAGCAGTTACTCGAGGAGCGGGGGTTCTAACCCAGATACGCAGTATTTT.

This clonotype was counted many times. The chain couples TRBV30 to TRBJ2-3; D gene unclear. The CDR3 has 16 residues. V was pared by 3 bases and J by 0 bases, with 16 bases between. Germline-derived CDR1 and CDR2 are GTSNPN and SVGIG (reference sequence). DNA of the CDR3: TGTGCCTGGAGAAGGTTTGCCCTCCAGAGCACAGATACGCAGTATTTT. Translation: CAWRRFALQSTDTQYF.